This T cell receptor beta chain was captured by sequencing in a study of STAT3 mutations in large granular lymphocyte leukemia. Comments on this clone: The antigen remains undetermined.

Study results and limitations: Suggested: STAT3 mutation was not the ancestral event for these clonal expansions. Every T-cell large granular lymphocyte leukemia patient had at least one immunodominant TCR beta clonotype.

Trimming removed 3 bases from V and 4 bases from J, with 16 bases in between. From germline, CDR1 is KGHSH and CDR2 LQKENI. This CDR3 contains 15 residues. Produced via immunoSEQ multiplex PCR; TCRdb's table is partial and in-frame only. Of some 27,000 clones in the sample, around 80% were seen once. The TCR originated in a woman aged 45-59 years with T-cell large granular lymphocyte leukemia. Some clones in this sample may be carry-over from other donors' samples. The sequenced material came from peripheral blood mononuclear cells. The rearrangement uses TRBV18 and TRBJ2-7, with D perhaps TRBD2 (6 bases). The CDR3: CASSPEFGGRYEQYF. Written as DNA, the CDR3 is TGTGCCAGCTCACCTGAGTTCGGAGGGCGGTACGAGCAGTACTTC.